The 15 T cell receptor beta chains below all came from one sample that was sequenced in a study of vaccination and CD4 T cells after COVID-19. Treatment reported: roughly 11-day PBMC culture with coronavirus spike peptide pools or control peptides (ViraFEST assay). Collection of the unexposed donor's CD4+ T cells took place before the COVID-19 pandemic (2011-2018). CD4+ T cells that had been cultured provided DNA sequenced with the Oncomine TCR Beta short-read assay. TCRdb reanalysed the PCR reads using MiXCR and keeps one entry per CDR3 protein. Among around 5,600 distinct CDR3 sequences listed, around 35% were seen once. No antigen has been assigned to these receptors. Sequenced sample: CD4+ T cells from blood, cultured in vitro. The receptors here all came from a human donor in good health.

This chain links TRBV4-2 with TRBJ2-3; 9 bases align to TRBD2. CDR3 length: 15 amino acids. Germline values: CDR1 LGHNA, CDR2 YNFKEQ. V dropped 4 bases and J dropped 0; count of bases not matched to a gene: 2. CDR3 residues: CASSLLAGSTDTQYF. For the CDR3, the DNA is TGTGCCAGCAGCCTTCTAGCGGGAAGCACAGATACGCAGTATTTT.

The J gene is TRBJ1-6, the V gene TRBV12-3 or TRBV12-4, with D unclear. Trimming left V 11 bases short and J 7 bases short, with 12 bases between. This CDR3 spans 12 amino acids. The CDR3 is CACGRSNSPLHF. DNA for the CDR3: TGTGCCTGTGGCAGGTCCAATTCACCCCTCCACTTT.

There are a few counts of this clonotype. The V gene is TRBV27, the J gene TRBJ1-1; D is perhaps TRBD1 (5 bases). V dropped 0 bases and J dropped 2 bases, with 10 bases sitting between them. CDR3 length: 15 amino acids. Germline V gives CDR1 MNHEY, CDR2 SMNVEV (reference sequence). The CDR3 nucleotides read TGTGCCAGCAGTTTATCAGGGGAGGTCAACACTGAAGCTTTCTTT. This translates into CASSLSGEVNTEAFF.

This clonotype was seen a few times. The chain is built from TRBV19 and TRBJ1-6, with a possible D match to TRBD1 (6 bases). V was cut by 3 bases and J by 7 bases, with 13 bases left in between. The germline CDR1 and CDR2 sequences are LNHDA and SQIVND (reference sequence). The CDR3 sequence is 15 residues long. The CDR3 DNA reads TGTGCCAGTAGTATTGGACAGTACGTCAATTCACCCCTCCACTTT. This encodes CASSIGQYVNSPLHF. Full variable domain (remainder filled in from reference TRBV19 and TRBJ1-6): DGGITQSPKYLFRKEGQNVTLSCEQNLNHDAMYWYRQDPGQGLRLIYYSQIVNDFQKGDIAEGYSVSREKKESFPLTVTSAQKNPTAFYLCASSIGQYVNSPLHFGNGTRLTVT.

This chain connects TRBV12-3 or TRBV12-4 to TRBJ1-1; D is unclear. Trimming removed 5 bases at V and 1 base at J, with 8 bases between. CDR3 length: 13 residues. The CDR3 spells CASSPPENTEAFF. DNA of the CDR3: TGTGCCAGCAGTCCCCCGGAGAACACTGAAGCTTTCTTT.

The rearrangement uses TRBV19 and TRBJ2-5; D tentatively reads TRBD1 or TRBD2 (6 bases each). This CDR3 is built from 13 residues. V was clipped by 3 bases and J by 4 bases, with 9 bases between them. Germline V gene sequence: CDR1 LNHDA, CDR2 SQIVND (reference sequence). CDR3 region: CASSIGGRETQYF. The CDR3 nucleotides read TGTGCCAGTAGTATTGGGGGGCGAGAGACCCAGTACTTC.

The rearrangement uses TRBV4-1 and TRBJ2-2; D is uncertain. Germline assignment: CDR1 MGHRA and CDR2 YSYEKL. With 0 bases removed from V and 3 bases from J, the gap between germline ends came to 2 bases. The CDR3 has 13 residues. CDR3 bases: TGCGCCAGCAGCCAAGATTACACCGGGGAGCTGTTTTTT. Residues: CASSQDYTGELFF.

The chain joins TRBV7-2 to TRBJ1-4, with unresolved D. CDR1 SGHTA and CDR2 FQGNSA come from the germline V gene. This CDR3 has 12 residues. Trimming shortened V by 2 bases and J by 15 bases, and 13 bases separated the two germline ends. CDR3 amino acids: CASSLRSGDMFF. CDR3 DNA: TGTGCCAGCAGCTTACGTAGCGGCGACATGTTTTTT.

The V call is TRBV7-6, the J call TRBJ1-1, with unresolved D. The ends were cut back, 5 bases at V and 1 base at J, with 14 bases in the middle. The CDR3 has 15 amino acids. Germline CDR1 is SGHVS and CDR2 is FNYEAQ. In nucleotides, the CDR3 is TGTGCCAGCAGCGCATACAAGAGCCGGAACACTGAAGCTTTCTTT. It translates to CASSAYKSRNTEAFF.

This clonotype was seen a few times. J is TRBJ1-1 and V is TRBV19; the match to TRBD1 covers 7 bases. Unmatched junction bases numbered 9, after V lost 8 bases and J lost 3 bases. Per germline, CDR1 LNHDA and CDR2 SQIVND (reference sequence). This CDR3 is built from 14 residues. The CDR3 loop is CASEQGTYHTEAFF. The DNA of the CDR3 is TGTGCCAGTGAACAGGGGACCTATCACACTGAAGCTTTCTTT.

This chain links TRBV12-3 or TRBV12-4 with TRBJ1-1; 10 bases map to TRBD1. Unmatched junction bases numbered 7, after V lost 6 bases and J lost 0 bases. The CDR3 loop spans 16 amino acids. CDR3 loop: CASRKGQGVMNTEAFF. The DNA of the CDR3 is TGTGCCAGCAGGAAAGGACAGGGGGTAATGAACACTGAAGCTTTCTTT.

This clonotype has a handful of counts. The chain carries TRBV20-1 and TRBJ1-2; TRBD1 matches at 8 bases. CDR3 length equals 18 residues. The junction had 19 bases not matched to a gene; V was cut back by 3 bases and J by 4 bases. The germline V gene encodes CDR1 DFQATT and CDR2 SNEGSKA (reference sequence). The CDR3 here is CSASLAQGQGSATYGYTF. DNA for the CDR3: TGCAGTGCTAGTCTAGCCCAAGGACAGGGATCCGCAACCTATGGCTACACCTTC.

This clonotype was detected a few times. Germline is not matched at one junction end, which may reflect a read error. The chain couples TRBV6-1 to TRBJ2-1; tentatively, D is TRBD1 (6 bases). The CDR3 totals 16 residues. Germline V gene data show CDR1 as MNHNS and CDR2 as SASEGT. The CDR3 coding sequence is TGTGCCAGCAGACCAAGAGGGGACAACCAACTCCCTACCTTGCTCTTC. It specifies CASRPRGDNQLPTLLF.

The CDR3 DNA reads TGTGCCAGCAGTTTAGCGTCTACAGGGAGCCAGCCCCAGCATTTT. Translation gives CASSLASTGSQPQHF. The J gene is TRBJ1-5, the V gene TRBV12-3 or TRBV12-4; weak D call: TRBD1 (6 bases). Deletions cut 0 bases from V and 7 bases from J, with 13 bases between. This CDR3 contains 15 residues.

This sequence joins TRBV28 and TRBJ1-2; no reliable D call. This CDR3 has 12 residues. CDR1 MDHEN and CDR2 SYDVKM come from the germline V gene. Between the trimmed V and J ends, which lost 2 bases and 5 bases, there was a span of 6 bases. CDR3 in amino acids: CASSLMDYGYTF. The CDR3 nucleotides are TGTGCCAGCAGTTTAATGGATTATGGCTACACCTTC.